The following is a T cell receptor beta chain sequence with its context. The data were obtained in a study of blood T cell repertoires in COVID-19. Study-wide context: The origin of the acute and convalescent COVID-19 samples was the United States, Italy and Spain. Nucleic acid was either cDNA or gDNA, and it came from T cells, B-cell-depleted T cells, or PBMCs.

This CDR3 has 15 residues. With 1 base clipped from V and 7 bases from J, the junction kept 3 bases outside the gene matches. CDR1 and CDR2 from the germline V gene are LNHNV and YYDKDF (reference sequence). Per the authors' pipeline: Reference gene primer amplification gave nucleated cell count estimates. TCRdb's copy holds only in-frame clones and misses some; the assay was immunoSEQ multiplex PCR. V, J and clone size were drawn from that table, and D and trimming were deduced from the DNA. The sample consists of 130,000 to 150,000 clones, about 80% of them appearing once. This chain connects TRBV15 to TRBJ2-1; 11 bases line up with TRBD2. Specimen: peripheral blood. The sequence was collected from a human donor in a cohort sampled during active COVID-19. CDR3 loop: CATSRVPSGRNEQFF. DNA of the CDR3: TGTGCCACCAGCAGAGTTCCTAGCGGGAGGAATGAGCAGTTCTTC. Looking up the rest from reference TRBV15 and TRBJ2-1 gives the full variable domain: DAMVIQNPRYQVTQFGKPVTLSCSQTLNHNVMYWYQQKSSQAPKLLFHYYDKDFNNEADTPDNFQSRRPNTSFCFLDIRSPGLGDTAMYLCATSRVPSGRNEQFFGPGTRLTVL.